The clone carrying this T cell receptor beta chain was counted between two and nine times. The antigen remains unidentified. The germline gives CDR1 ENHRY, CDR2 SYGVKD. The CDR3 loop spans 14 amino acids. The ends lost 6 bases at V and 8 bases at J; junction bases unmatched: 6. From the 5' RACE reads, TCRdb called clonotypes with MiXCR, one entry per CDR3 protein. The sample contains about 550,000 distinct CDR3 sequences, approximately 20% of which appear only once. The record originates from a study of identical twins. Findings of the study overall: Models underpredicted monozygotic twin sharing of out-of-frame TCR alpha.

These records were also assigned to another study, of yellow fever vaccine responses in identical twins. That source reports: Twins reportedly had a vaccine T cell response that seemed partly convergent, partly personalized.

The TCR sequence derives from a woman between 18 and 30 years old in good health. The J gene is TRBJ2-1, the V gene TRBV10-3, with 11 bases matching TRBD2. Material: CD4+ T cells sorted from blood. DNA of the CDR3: TGTGCCATCAGCGCTAGCGGGGGGCTCGATGAGCAGTTCTTC. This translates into CAISASGGLDEQFF.